This section outlines one T cell receptor beta chain sequence together with its context. Its antigen is currently unknown. The CDR3 end falls 3 residues outside the read, so it is completed with the germline J gene. The entry originates in a study of T cells in women clearing cervical HPV infection. Study-level information: Controls' single incident HPV16 infection cleared within 12 months without precancer. Study findings and constraints: Repertoire richness, not evenness, was significantly elevated in CIN3+ cases versus controls. Each sample's T-cell count was unknown, possibly confounding richness.

Trimming took 6 bases from V and 6 from J; bases not matched to a gene: 8. CDR1 and CDR2 from the germline V gene are WNHNN and SYGVQD (reference sequence). This CDR3 has 14 residues. Repertoires were generated with immunoSEQ multiplex PCR, while TCRdb's copy carries only in-frame clones and drops some. The table for this sample gives under 50,000 clones. The clonotype was recovered from a woman aged 18 to 75 with a cervical HPV16 infection that either progressed to CIN3+ or cleared (not recorded which). The chain is built from TRBV10-1 and TRBJ1-2; 9 bases are a match to TRBD1. Material for sequencing was blood buffy coat. CDR3 DNA (partial): TGCGCCAGCAGCCGGGACAGGGTATATGATGGC. Its protein product is CASSRDRVYDG. Given in full, the CDR3 is CASSRDRVYDGYTF.